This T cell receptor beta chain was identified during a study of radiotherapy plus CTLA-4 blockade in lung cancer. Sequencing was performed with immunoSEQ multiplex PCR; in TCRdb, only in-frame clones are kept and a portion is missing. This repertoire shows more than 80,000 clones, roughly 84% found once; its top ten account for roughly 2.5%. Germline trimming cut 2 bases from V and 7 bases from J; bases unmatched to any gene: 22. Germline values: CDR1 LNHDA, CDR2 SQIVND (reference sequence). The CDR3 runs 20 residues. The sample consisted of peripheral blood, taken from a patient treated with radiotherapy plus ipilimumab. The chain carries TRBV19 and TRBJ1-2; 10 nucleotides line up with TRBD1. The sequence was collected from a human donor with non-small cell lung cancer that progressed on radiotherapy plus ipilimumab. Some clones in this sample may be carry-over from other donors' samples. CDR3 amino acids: CASSIRGAGDRGPQVGGYTF. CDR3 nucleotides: TGTGCCAGTAGTATAAGAGGGGCAGGAGACAGGGGGCCTCAGGTCGGTGGCTACACCTTC.